Included here is one T cell receptor (beta chain) sequence, with context. The sample comes from a study of blood T cell repertoires in COVID-19. Across the study: Acute-phase and convalescent COVID-19 samples originated in the United States, Italy and Spain.

Clones were read by immunoSEQ multiplex PCR, and TCRdb kept only the in-frame ones, dropping some. The table shows about 370,000 clones, with 85% to 90% occurring only once. Germline V gene data show CDR1 as MNHEY and CDR2 as SMNVEV (reference sequence). This CDR3 spans 13 amino acids. V gave up 5 bases and J gave up 10 bases, with 15 bases separating them. What was sequenced was PBMCs or T cells enriched from blood (not recorded which). This sequence was found in a woman between 25 and 40 years old who had recovered from COVID-19. This chain links TRBV27 with TRBJ2-1; weak D call: TRBD1 (5 bases). CDR3 bases: TGTGCCAGCAGTCCGACAGTCAACGAAGAGCAGTTCTTC. This sequence encodes CASSPTVNEEQFF.